These 26 T cell receptor beta chains were all obtained from the same sample, sequenced in a study of neurological immune-mediated disorders. In TCRdb, the 5' RACE reads were re-called with MiXCR into one record per CDR3 protein. The sample consists of 30,000 or so distinct CDR3 sequences, 9.5% to 15% of them appearing once. Sequencing used PBMCs. The receptors were gathered from a man in his sixties in good health.

Ten or more counts support this clonotype. The J gene is TRBJ2-7, the V gene TRBV20-1, with 10 bases matching TRBD1. The CDR3 consists of 16 residues. Trimming removed 0 bases from V and 5 bases from J; junction bases left unmatched: 10. The V gene's germline CDR1 is DFQATT and CDR2 SNEGSKA (reference sequence). The CDR3: CSARDAGQGMINEQYF. The CDR3 coding sequence is TGCAGTGCTAGAGATGCGGGACAGGGGATGATAAACGAGCAGTACTTC.

There are many counts of this clonotype. This chain connects TRBV12-3 or TRBV12-4 to TRBJ2-3, with 9 bases aligning to TRBD2. Losses at the gene ends were 6 bases for V and 1 base for J; bases not matched to a gene: 11. This CDR3 comprises 17 residues. The CDR3, as DNA: TGTGCCAGCAGCCGTGGGGCGGGAGGGCCTGGCACAGATACGCAGTATTTT. Translation gives CASSRGAGGPGTDTQYF.

At least ten counts were recorded for this clonotype. The chain uses TRBV27 and TRBJ2-1, with no clear D. Germline V lookup: CDR1 MNHEY, CDR2 SMNVEV (reference sequence). V was shortened by 1 base and J by 3 bases, with 13 bases between the two germline ends. The CDR3 runs to 16 residues. CDR3 nucleotides: TGTGCCAGCAGTTTATGGGGTCTAGAGGACTACAATGAGCAGTTCTTC. Its protein product is CASSLWGLEDYNEQFF.

This clonotype was counted at least ten times. The chain combines TRBV7-9 with TRBJ2-7; D not resolved. Trimming removed 0 bases at V and 2 bases at J, with 2 bases between. CDR3 length: 12 amino acids. Per germline, CDR1 SEHNR and CDR2 FQNEAQ (reference sequence). The CDR3 protein is CASSLAPYEQYF. DNA of the CDR3: TGTGCCAGCAGCTTAGCTCCCTACGAGCAGTACTTC. Looking up the rest from reference TRBV7-9 and TRBJ2-7 gives the full variable domain: DTGVSQNPRHKITKRGQNVTFRCDPISEHNRLYWYRQTLGQGPEFLTYFQNEAQLEKSRLLSDRFSAERPKGSFSTLEIQRTEQGDSAMYLCASSLAPYEQYFGPGTRLTVT.

The chain has TRBV7-2 and TRBJ1-1; no clear D gene. V dropped 5 bases and J dropped 1 base, with 14 bases sitting between them. The CDR3 extends over 15 amino acids. The germline V gene encodes CDR1 SGHTA and CDR2 FQGNSA. The CDR3 reads CASSPITTSNTEAFF. As DNA, the CDR3 is TGTGCCAGCAGCCCAATTACTACATCGAACACTGAAGCTTTCTTT.

This clonotype was counted at least ten times. V and J are TRBV7-2 and TRBJ1-6; 7 nucleotides line up with TRBD1. The germline V gene encodes CDR1 SGHTA and CDR2 FQGNSA. The CDR3 spans 15 residues. J was trimmed by 8 bases and V by 5 bases; bases with no gene match: 9. CDR3: CASSERQGWDSPLHF. CDR3 coding DNA: TGTGCCAGCAGCGAGAGACAGGGTTGGGATTCACCCCTCCACTTT.

This clonotype was found many times. The J gene is TRBJ2-7, the V gene TRBV5-5, with 7 bases that match TRBD1. The V gene end was trimmed by 6 bases and the J gene end by 6 bases; junction bases not matched to a gene: 12. CDR1 SGHKS and CDR2 YYEKEE come from the germline V gene (reference sequence). The CDR3 sequence is 14 residues long. The chain's CDR3 is CASTRAEGAGEQYF. CDR3 sequence (DNA): TGTGCCAGCACGCGAGCTGAGGGGGCTGGCGAGCAGTACTTC.

This clonotype is a singleton in its sample. The chain links TRBV4-1 to TRBJ2-1; D remains ambiguous. Looked up from germline, CDR1 is MGHRA and CDR2 is YSYEKL. Trimming took 0 bases from V and 5 from J, leaving 17 bases between them. The CDR3 extends over 17 amino acids. The CDR3 loop reads CASSQDRLGTKNNEQFF. The CDR3 DNA is TGCGCCAGCAGCCAAGATAGATTGGGCACCAAGAACAATGAGCAGTTCTTC.

The chain carries TRBV19 and TRBJ2-2; TRBD2 agrees at 8 bases. Germline V gene sequence: CDR1 LNHDA, CDR2 SQIVND (reference sequence). V dropped 7 bases and J dropped 0; count of bases not matched to a gene: 7. This CDR3 contains 16 residues. This CDR3 is CASKGGGSANTGELFF. CDR3 bases: TGTGCCAGTAAGGGCGGGGGGAGCGCGAACACCGGGGAGCTGTTTTTT.

This clonotype was found many times. The junction departs from germline at one end; a sequencing error may be responsible. The chain combines TRBV5-6 with TRBJ2-2, with D unresolved. Germline V gene sequence: CDR1 SGHDT, CDR2 YYEEEE. CDR3 length equals 14 residues. Here the CDR3 reads CTSRLDPNTGELFF. In DNA form, the CDR3 reads TGTACCAGCAGACTTGACCCAAACACCGGGGAGCTGTTTTTT. Variable domain in full (rest from reference TRBV5-6 and TRBJ2-2): DAGVTQSPTHLIKTRGQQVTLRCSPKSGHDTVSWYQQALGQGPQFIFQYYEEEERQRGNFPDRFSGHQFPNYSSELNVNALLLGDSALYLCTSRLDPNTGELFFGEGSRLTVL.

This clonotype occurred many times. This rearrangement joins TRBV7-2 to TRBJ2-1; 7 bases align to TRBD2. From germline, CDR1 is SGHTA and CDR2 FQGNSA. The CDR3 has 15 residues. V shed 2 bases, J shed 3 bases, and the junction held 4 bases outside the gene matches. The DNA for the CDR3 is TGTGCCAGCAGCTTATTGGGGGGGGGCTACAATGAGCAGTTCTTC. Residues: CASSLLGGGYNEQFF.

There are many counts of this clonotype. The CDR3 loop is CASSVSQRGYNEQFF. In nucleotides, the CDR3 is TGCGCCAGCAGCGTGAGCCAGCGGGGGTACAATGAGCAGTTCTTC. The V and J genes are TRBV5-1 and TRBJ2-1, with TRBD2 matching 8 bases. Trimming took 4 bases from V and 4 from J; bases not matched to a gene: 7. This CDR3 has 15 residues. The germline CDR1 and CDR2 sequences are SGHRS and YFSETQ.

The table lists this clonotype with a few counts. The genes are TRBV20-1 and TRBJ2-7; TRBD2 agrees at 9 bases. The CDR3 runs to 14 residues. Trimming cost V 4 bases and J 0 bases; bases outside gene matches: 4. Per the germline V gene, CDR1 is DFQATT and CDR2 is SNEGSKA (reference sequence). The CDR3 here is CSANLLAGSYEQYF. CDR3 coding DNA: TGCAGTGCTAATCTACTAGCGGGCTCCTACGAGCAGTACTTC.

This clonotype was seen repeatedly, ten times or more. The rearrangement links TRBV5-1 to TRBJ2-2; 12 bases fit TRBD2. CDR3 length: 17 amino acids. V trimming: 3 bases; J trimming: 1 base; junction bases outside the gene matches: 4. The germline CDR1 and CDR2 sequences are SGHRS and YFSETQ. The CDR3 DNA follows: TGCGCCAGCAGCTCCGGACTAGCGGGAATGAACACCGGGGAGCTGTTTTTT. Amino acid sequence: CASSSGLAGMNTGELFF.

This clonotype came up many times. The chain links TRBV10-3 to TRBJ2-7; TRBD2 aligns across 14 bases. J gave up 2 bases and V 4 bases, and 1 base lay outside the gene matches. The CDR3 spans 15 residues. CDR1 and CDR2 (germline): ENHRY, SYGVKD. This CDR3 is CAISAGLAGAYEQYF. Here the CDR3 DNA reads TGTGCCATCAGTGCGGGACTAGCGGGAGCCTACGAGCAGTACTTC.

In its sample, this clonotype was seen many times. V gene TRBV12-3 or TRBV12-4 combines with J gene TRBJ1-1; D gene unclear. The ends were cut back, 3 bases at V and 3 bases at J, with 11 bases in the middle. The CDR3 spans 14 residues. The CDR3 loop reads CASSLRAVYTEAFF. CDR3 DNA: TGTGCCAGCAGTTTGAGGGCTGTTTACACTGAAGCTTTCTTT.

In this sample, this clonotype turned up many times. The junction departs from the called germline gene at one end, perhaps through a read error. The chain employs TRBV20-1 and TRBJ1-6; D is perhaps TRBD1 (5 bases). The germline V gene encodes CDR1 DFQATT and CDR2 SNEGSKA (reference sequence). CDR3 size: 13 residues. CDR3 amino acids: CSAPDTINSPLHF. The CDR3 DNA sequence: TGCAGTGCCCCGGACACGATAAATTCACCCCTCCATTTT.

This clonotype came up many times. This rearrangement joins TRBV29-1 to TRBJ2-3, with D possibly being TRBD1 or TRBD2 (5 bases each). There are 14 residues in the CDR3. CDR1 and CDR2 (germline): SQVTM, ANQGSEA. V was trimmed by 1 base and J by 2 bases, leaving 10 bases between them. The DNA of the CDR3 is TGCAGCGTTGAAGGGGGACGGAACACAGATACGCAGTATTTT. Translation gives CSVEGGRNTDTQYF.

This clonotype was picked up a small number of times. The rearrangement links TRBV19 to TRBJ1-1; D is uncertain. Germline V CDR1 and CDR2: LNHDA, SQIVND (reference sequence). The CDR3 has 13 amino acids. V was trimmed by 4 bases and J by 1 base, leaving 7 bases between them. CDR3 in DNA: TGTGCCAGTAGTACAAGACAGAACACTGAAGCTTTCTTT. Translation: CASSTRQNTEAFF. The complete variable domain, with remaining parts taken from reference TRBV19 and TRBJ1-1, reads DGGITQSPKYLFRKEGQNVTLSCEQNLNHDAMYWYRQDPGQGLRLIYYSQIVNDFQKGDIAEGYSVSREKKESFPLTVTSAQKNPTAFYLCASSTRQNTEAFFGQGTRLTVV.

There are many counts of this clonotype. The chain couples TRBV29-1 to TRBJ2-2; 10 nucleotides align to TRBD2. The V gene end was trimmed by 6 bases and the J gene end by 5 bases; junction bases not matched to a gene: 6. CDR1 is SQVTM and CDR2 is ANQGSEA in the germline V gene. The CDR3 is made up of 14 amino acids. DNA for the CDR3: TGCAGCGTGGACCCGGGACTAGCGACCGGGGAGCTGTTTTTT. Amino acid sequence: CSVDPGLATGELFF.

This clonotype was seen many times. The J gene is TRBJ2-2, the V gene TRBV7-9, with 14 bases fitting TRBD2. After removal of 6 bases from V and 3 bases from J, the junction contained 0 bases not matched to a gene. The CDR3 runs to 15 residues. Germline CDR1 SEHNR, CDR2 FQNEAQ (reference sequence). CDR3 nucleotides: TGTGCCAGCAGGGGACTAGCGGGAGACACCGGGGAGCTGTTTTTT. Translated, it gives CASRGLAGDTGELFF.

The chain recombines TRBV5-1 with TRBJ2-2, with D possibly TRBD1 on 5 matching bases. Germline assignment: CDR1 SGHRS and CDR2 YFSETQ. This CDR3 contains 13 residues. Trimming stripped 7 bases from V and 5 bases from J, with 12 bases between. The DNA of the CDR3 is TGCGCCAGCCAGGGCCTTCGTACCGGGGAGCTGTTTTTT. The encoded protein is CASQGLRTGELFF.

This clonotype has ten or more counts. The chain links TRBV5-8 to TRBJ2-1, with 9 bases identical to TRBD1. CDR3 length: 15 amino acids. Germline-derived CDR1 and CDR2 are SGHTS and YDEGEE. The V and J ends lost 7 bases and 8 bases, in that order; junction bases with no gene match: 13. The DNA of the CDR3 is TGTGCCAGCGACTACCGGGACAGGGTTTATCATGAGCAGTTCTTC. This translates into CASDYRDRVYHEQFF.

This clonotype was seen just once. The chain links TRBV29-1 to TRBJ2-1; D assignment may be TRBD1 or TRBD2 (6 bases each). CDR3 size: 16 residues. Trimming stripped 1 base from V and 6 bases from J, with 19 bases between. The germline gives CDR1 SQVTM, CDR2 ANQGSEA. The CDR3 reads CSVEGRRGGGSNEQFF. CDR3 DNA: TGCAGCGTTGAAGGGAGGAGAGGGGGAGGAAGCAATGAGCAGTTCTTC.

In this sample, this clonotype turned up many times. The V gene is TRBV6-6, the J gene TRBJ1-2; D is possibly TRBD1 (5 bases). The germline CDR1 and CDR2 sequences are MNHNY and SVGAGI (reference sequence). Trimming shortened V by 1 base and J by 6 bases, and 6 bases separated the two germline ends. There are 12 residues in the CDR3. The chain's CDR3 is CASSYLGDGYTF. The CDR3 DNA reads TGTGCCAGCAGTTACTTGGGGGATGGCTACACCTTC.

There are many counts of this clonotype. The V call is TRBV5-1, the J call TRBJ2-3, with a weak D call TRBD2 (6 bases). This CDR3 has 15 residues. Germline V gene lookup returns CDR1 SGHRS and CDR2 YFSETQ. V was shortened by 4 bases and J by 0 bases, with 12 bases between the two germline ends. The CDR3 region has the DNA TGCGCCAGCAGCGAGACTAGTACTAGCACAGATACGCAGTATTTT. Amino acids: CASSETSTSTDTQYF.